Following are 10 T cell receptor beta chains from one sample sequenced in a study of shared clonotypes between healthy human individuals. Libraries were prepared by immunoSEQ multiplex PCR; TCRdb keeps only in-frame clonotypes and omits some of them. The repertoire holds approximately 2,000,000 clones, with under 95% as singletons. Sequencing was done on a sample of naive CD4+ T cells from PBMCs. Described subset: CD45RA+ positively selected. The receptor source for this set is a man aged 18 to 35 in good health. Some clones in this sample may be carry-over from other donors' samples.

CDR3 bases: TGTGCCAGCAGACTTACAGCGAACACTGAAGCTTTCTTT. It yields the protein CASRLTANTEAFF. The gene calls are TRBV7-2 and TRBJ1-1; D gene uncertain. The length of the CDR3 is 13 residues. The V and J ends lost 6 bases and 1 base respectively, with 9 bases between them. The germline V gene encodes CDR1 SGHTA and CDR2 FQGNSA.

The chain links TRBV29-1 to TRBJ1-2; D not resolved. Germline CDR1 SQVTM, CDR2 ANQGSEA. This CDR3 has 14 amino acids. Trimming cost V 2 bases and J 2 bases, with 12 bases left between them. CDR3 coding DNA: TGCAGCGTTGAATTCTCGGGTCGGAACTATGGCTACACCTTC. Its protein product is CSVEFSGRNYGYTF. Drawing the rest from reference TRBV29-1 and TRBJ1-2, the complete variable domain is SAVISQKPSRDICQRGTSLTIQCQVDSQVTMMFWYRQQPGQSLTLIATANQGSEATYESGFVIDKFPISRPNLTFSTLTVSNMSPEDSSIYLCSVEFSGRNYGYTFGSGTRLTVV.

CDR3 in DNA: TGTGCCAGCAGTGAATATGTCCGCTACGAGCAGTACTTC. This sequence encodes CASSEYVRYEQYF. The V call is TRBV25-1, the J call TRBJ2-7; no definite D call. V was shortened by 0 bases and J by 3 bases, with 6 bases between the two germline ends. CDR1 and CDR2 (germline): MGHDK, SYGVNS. The CDR3 runs to 13 residues.

In its sample, this clone was seen once. The V call is TRBV7-3, the J call TRBJ2-4; 9 bases align to TRBD1. The length of the CDR3 is 17 residues. Germline CDR1 is SGHTA and CDR2 is FQGTGA. The V gene end was trimmed by 4 bases and the J gene end by 1 base; junction bases not matched to a gene: 8. The CDR3 sequence is CASSSRGQGTAKNIQYF. CDR3 DNA: TGTGCCAGCAGCTCCAGAGGACAGGGGACGGCCAAAAACATTCAGTACTTC.

The CDR3 region has the DNA TGTGCCAGCAGCTTTAGGGGGGGATATAGCAATCAGCCCCAGCATTTT. Protein sequence: CASSFRGGYSNQPQHF. The chain employs TRBV7-2 and TRBJ1-5; D possibly corresponds to TRBD1 (6 bases). The CDR3 runs to 16 residues. Trimming cost V 3 bases and J 0 bases, with 12 bases left between them. CDR1 is SGHTA, CDR2 FQGNSA, per germline. The variable domain in full, completed from reference TRBV7-2 and TRBJ1-5, reads GAGVSQSPSNKVTEKGKDVELRCDPISGHTALYWYRQSLGQGLEFLIYFQGNSAPDKSGLPSDRFSAERTGGSVSTLTIQRTQQEDSAVYLCASSFRGGYSNQPQHFGDGTRLSIL.

Concerning this clone itself: Other DNA sequences in the sample encode the same CDR3. This chain connects TRBV15 to TRBJ2-7; D possibly corresponds to TRBD1 (5 bases). Germline CDR1 and CDR2: LNHNV and YYDKDF (reference sequence). Deletions cut 1 base from V and 3 bases from J, with 7 bases between. This CDR3 contains 13 residues. CDR3 bases: TGTGCCACCAGCAGAGGACAGAACTACGAGCAGTACTTC. It yields the protein CATSRGQNYEQYF.

The J gene is TRBJ2-1, the V gene TRBV10-3; 10 bases match TRBD2. The CDR3 totals 14 residues. Germline V gives CDR1 ENHRY, CDR2 SYGVKD. Germline trimming cut 8 bases from V and 6 bases from J; bases unmatched to any gene: 7. CDR3 sequence: CAIAASGRINEQFF. The DNA of the CDR3 is TGTGCCATCGCAGCTAGCGGGAGAATCAATGAGCAGTTCTTC.

The chain is built from TRBV5-1 and TRBJ2-3; 12 bases are shared with TRBD2. With V trimmed by 1 base and J by 3 bases, 3 bases remained unmatched. In germline, CDR1 is SGHRS, CDR2 YFSETQ. The CDR3 totals 16 residues. The CDR3 coding sequence is TGCGCCAGCAGCTTGTTCCTAGCGGGAGGGACAGATACGCAGTATTTT. It codes for CASSLFLAGGTDTQYF.

The chain links TRBV10-3 to TRBJ1-2, with D unresolved. Deletions cut 4 bases from V and 3 bases from J, with 12 bases between. CDR1 is ENHRY, CDR2 SYGVKD, per germline. The CDR3 consists of 14 residues. CDR3: CAISGVGRDYGYTF. The CDR3, as DNA: TGTGCCATCAGTGGGGTAGGGAGAGACTATGGCTACACCTTC.

This clone was seen more than once but under ten times. The chain combines TRBV4-1 with TRBJ2-2; 9 bases fit TRBD2. V lost 4 bases, J lost 5 bases, and 8 bases stayed unmatched. The CDR3 runs to 16 residues. Per germline, CDR1 MGHRA and CDR2 YSYEKL. The CDR3 region is CASSRGAGGLTGELFF. For the CDR3, the DNA is TGCGCCAGCAGCCGGGGAGCGGGAGGCCTGACCGGGGAGCTGTTTTTT.